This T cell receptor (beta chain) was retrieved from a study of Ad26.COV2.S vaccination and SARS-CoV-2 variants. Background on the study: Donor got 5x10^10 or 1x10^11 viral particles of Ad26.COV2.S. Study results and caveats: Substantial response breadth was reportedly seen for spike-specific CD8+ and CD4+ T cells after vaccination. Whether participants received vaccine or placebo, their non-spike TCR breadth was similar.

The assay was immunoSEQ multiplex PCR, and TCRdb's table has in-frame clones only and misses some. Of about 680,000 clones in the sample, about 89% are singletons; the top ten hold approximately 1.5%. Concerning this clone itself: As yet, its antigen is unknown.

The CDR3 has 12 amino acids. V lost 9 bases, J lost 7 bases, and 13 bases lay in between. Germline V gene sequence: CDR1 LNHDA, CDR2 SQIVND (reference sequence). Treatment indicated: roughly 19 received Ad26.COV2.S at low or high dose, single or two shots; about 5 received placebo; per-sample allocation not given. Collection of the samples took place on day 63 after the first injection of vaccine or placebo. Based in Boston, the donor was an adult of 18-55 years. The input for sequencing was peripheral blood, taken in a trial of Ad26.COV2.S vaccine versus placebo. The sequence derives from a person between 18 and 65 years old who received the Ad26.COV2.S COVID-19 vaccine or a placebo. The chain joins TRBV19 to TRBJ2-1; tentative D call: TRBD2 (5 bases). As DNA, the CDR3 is TGTGCCAGCAGATGGCCGGGGAATGAGCAGTTCTTC. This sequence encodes CASRWPGNEQFF.